A single TCR beta chain is shown here with its context. The antigen is unknown. The junction differs from germline at one of its ends, possibly a read error. The CDR3 extends over 13 amino acids. Germline CDR1 is KGHSH and CDR2 is LQKENI. This record comes from a study of cytomegalovirus exposure and HLA in healthy donors. Findings and caveats of the study: Donors were assumed by presence/absence analyses to have roughly uniform sequencing depth. Cytomegalovirus association was listed for roughly 160 TCR beta chains.

The PCR made use of 60 Vbeta and 13 Jbeta primers. Profiled with immunoSEQ multiplex PCR; TCRdb holds only in-frame clones, not every one. Of 84,000 or so clones listed, approximately 65% are singletons. Material: PBMCs. This receptor was taken from a woman in her thirties in good health and CMV-seropositive. J is TRBJ1-2 and V is TRBV18, with a tentative D call TRBD1 (5 bases). CDR3 protein: CASFPTGQSGYPF. CDR3 nucleotide sequence: TGTGCCAGCTTCCCCACAGGACAATCGGGCTACCCCTTC.